The sequence of this T cell receptor (beta chain) was determined in a study of blood T cell repertoires in COVID-19. Study as a whole: Spain, Italy and the United States supplied samples that represented acute and convalescent COVID-19. T cells, B-cell-depleted T cells, or PBMCs provided the cDNA or gDNA that served as material.

The age range of participants was 18 to 89 years, with residence in some 25 US areas. Participants' own reports of clinical history determined their cohort assignment. The protocol was immunoSEQ multiplex PCR, while the TCRdb copy is restricted to in-frame clones and leaves out a portion. This sample has under 300,000 clones; roughly 93% occur once, and the top ten carry 2.3%. Germline V gene lookup returns CDR1 SGDLS and CDR2 YYNGEE. With 0 bases removed from V and 1 base from J, the gap between germline ends came to 4 bases. The CDR3 spans 13 residues. The receptor comes from a woman aged 40 to 50 with acute COVID-19. The chain links TRBV9 to TRBJ1-1; no definite D call. The sample comprised PBMCs or T cells enriched from blood (not recorded which). This chain's CDR3 is CASSVDGNTEAFF. CDR3 bases: TGTGCCAGCAGCGTAGACGGGAACACTGAAGCTTTCTTT. Full variable domain (outside the CDR3, taken from reference TRBV9 and TRBJ1-1): DSGVTQTPKHLITATGQRVTLRCSPRSGDLSVYWYQQSLDQGLQFLIQYYNGEERAKGNILERFSAQQFPDLHSELNLSSLELGDSALYFCASSVDGNTEAFFGQGTRLTVV.